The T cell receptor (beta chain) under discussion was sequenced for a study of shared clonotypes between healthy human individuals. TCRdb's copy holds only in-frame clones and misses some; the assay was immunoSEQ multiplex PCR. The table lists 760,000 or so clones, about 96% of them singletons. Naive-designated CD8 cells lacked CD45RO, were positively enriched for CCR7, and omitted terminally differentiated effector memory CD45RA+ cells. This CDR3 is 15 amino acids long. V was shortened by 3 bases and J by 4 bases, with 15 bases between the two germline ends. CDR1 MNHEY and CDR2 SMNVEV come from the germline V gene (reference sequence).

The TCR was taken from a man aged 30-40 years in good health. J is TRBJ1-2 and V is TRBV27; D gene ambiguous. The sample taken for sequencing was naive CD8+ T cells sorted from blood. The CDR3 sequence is CASSLSTTDGYGYTF. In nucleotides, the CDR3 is TGTGCCAGCAGTTTGTCCACAACGGACGGCTATGGCTACACCTTC.